This paragraph reports one T cell receptor beta chain. Its antigen is unknown. No per-base quality is available; no much larger clone lies one base away. The source of the sample is a study of regulatory T cells in long-lasting Graves disease (dated by TCRdb to the early 2020s). About the full investigation: In the newly diagnosed Graves' disease group, patients had been taking antithyroid drugs for less than 3 months. Peripheral blood TCR sequencing and RNA sequencing compared persistent Graves' disease patients with newly diagnosed Graves' disease patients. The study was conducted in China and was registered as a clinical trial. A total of roughly 35 samples were covered by TCR sequencing, comprising approximately 13 persistent and around 20 newly diagnosed Graves' disease patients.

Read against the paper, the sample's time point label means: newly diagnosed GD, antithyroid drugs for less than 3 months. RNA was extracted from PBMCs in TRIzol for both TCR sequencing and RNA sequencing. The diagnosis of Graves' disease followed American Thyroid Association guidelines. The patients came from an endocrinology department in Xi'an, China. From each patient, approximately 10 milliliters of peripheral blood was collected into an EDTA anticoagulant tube. Ficoll Paque Plus density gradient separation was used to isolate PBMCs, and no further T cell sorting was performed. RNA quality was checked with an Agilent 2100 Bioanalyzer and agarose gel, and concentration with a NanoDrop 2000. The CDR3 covers 13 residues, taking in both the cysteine and the phenylalanine. Only the CDR3 DNA stays, 39 bases, in frame from base 1. Taken from the germline V gene (reference sequence), the CDR1 and CDR2 loops are SEHNR and FQNEAQ. Trimming removed 3 bases from V and 9 bases from J; the gene matches leave 5 bases unexplained.

Library creation used multiplex PCR. Sequencing was performed on an Illumina HiSeq 4000. CDR3 regions were amplified by Arm-PCR with iRepertoire HTBI primers to construct TCR beta libraries. PCR products were gel purified before sequencing. Per the original workflow: Gene usage analysis of CDR3 amino acid clonotypes used the approximately 62 TRBV and about 13 TRBJ segments found across samples. Filtered high-quality paired reads were merged into contigs using COPE and FqMerger. BLAST was used to align contigs to IMGT TRBV, TRBD and TRBJ reference genes, and CDR3 was defined according to IMGT. Highly expanded clones were defined as clonotypes with a frequency above 0.1%. Shannon entropy was used to measure repertoire diversity, and the Gini coefficient was used to measure V-J evenness. A clonotype found in more than one individual was treated as public. TCRdb's own reprocessing of the public reads used fastp at Q25 and MiXCR and kept productive beta chains. Each CDR3 protein appears once, grouped with its most common genes and DNA. In this record, the V and J calls reflect TCRdb's handling and not the investigators' own analysis. The sample profile shows hundreds of thousands of distinct CDR3 sequences; roughly 16% of them were found once. The ten largest clones add up to about a fifth of the sample.

Broader findings and caveats from the paper: The authors acknowledged the small sample size as a limitation that may reduce accuracy. Compared with newly diagnosed patients, patients with persistent Graves' disease had lower TCR Shannon entropy and fewer highly expanded clones, which suggests clonal expansion. Preferential use of TRBV28, TRBJ1-2 and TRBJ2-5 was observed in persistent disease, whereas TRBV20-1 and TRBJ2-1 were favored in newly diagnosed disease. A larger number of public clonotypes was shared among persistent patients (under 3,000) than among newly diagnosed patients (about 990). Only peripheral blood was studied, because thyroid tissue, the primary lesion, was inaccessible. Only the TCR beta chain was sequenced and analyzed.

Material: peripheral blood mononuclear cells (PBMCs), obtained at new diagnosis, from a patient treated with antithyroid drugs. This sequence was found in a female donor with Graves disease. The V and J segments used are TRBV7-9 and TRBJ2-7; TRBD1 matches 10 bases in the middle. The DNA sequence is TGTGCCAGCAGCTTCCGGGACAGGGGTTGGCAGTACTTC. The resulting protein is CASSFRDRGWQYF.